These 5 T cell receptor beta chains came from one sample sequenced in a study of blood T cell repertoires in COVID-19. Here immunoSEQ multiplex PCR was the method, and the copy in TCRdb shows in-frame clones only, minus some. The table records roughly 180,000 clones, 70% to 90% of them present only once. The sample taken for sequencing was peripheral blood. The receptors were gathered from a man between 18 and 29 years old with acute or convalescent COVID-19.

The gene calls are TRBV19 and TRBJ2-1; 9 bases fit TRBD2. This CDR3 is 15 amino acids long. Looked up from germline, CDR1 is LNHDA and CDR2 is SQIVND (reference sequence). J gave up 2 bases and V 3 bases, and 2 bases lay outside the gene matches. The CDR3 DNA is TGTGCCAGTAGTATGGGCGGGGGGGCCTACAATGAGCAGTTCTTC. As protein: CASSMGGGAYNEQFF.

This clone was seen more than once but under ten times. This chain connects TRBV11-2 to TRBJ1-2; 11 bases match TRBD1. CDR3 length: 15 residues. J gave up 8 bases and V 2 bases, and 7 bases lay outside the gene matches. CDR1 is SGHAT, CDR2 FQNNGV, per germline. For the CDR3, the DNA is TGTGCCAGCAGCTTAACAGGACAGGGGGCACTAGGCTACACCTTC. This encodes CASSLTGQGALGYTF.

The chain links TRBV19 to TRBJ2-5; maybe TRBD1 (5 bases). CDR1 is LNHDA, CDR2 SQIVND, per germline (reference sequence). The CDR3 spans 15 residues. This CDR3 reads CASGIGTGLGETQYF. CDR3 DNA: TGTGCGAGTGGGATAGGTACAGGCTTGGGGGAGACCCAGTACTTC. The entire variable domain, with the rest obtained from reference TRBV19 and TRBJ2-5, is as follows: DGGITQSPKYLFRKEGQNVTLSCEQNLNHDAMYWYRQDPGQGLRLIYYSQIVNDFQKGDIAEGYSVSREKKESFPLTVTSAQKNPTAFYLCASGIGTGLGETQYFGPGTRLLVL.

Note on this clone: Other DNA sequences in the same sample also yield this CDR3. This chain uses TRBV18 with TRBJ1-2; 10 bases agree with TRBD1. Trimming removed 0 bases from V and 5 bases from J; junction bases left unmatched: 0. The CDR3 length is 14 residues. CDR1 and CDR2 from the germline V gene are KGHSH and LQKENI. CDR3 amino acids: CASSPPGQGYGYTF. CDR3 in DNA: TGTGCCAGCTCACCACCGGGACAGGGGTATGGCTACACCTTC.

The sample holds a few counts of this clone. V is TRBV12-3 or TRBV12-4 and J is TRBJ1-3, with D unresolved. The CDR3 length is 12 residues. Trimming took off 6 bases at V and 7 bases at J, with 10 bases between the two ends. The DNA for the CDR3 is TGTGCCAGCAGGCGGAGCGGGAACACCATATATTTT. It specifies CASRRSGNTIYF.